The 23 T cell receptor beta chains below come from one sample, sequenced in a study of beta chain features in type 1 diabetes. Reverse transcription of all isolated RNA meant that expressed TCRB transcripts were sequenced. This table comes from immunoSEQ multiplex PCR, and its TCRdb copy is limited to in-frame clones, with some not included. This sample has fewer than 400,000 clones; 7% to 9% occur once, and the top ten carry approximately 0.47%. Material for sequencing was central memory CD4+ T cells from blood. The receptors shown here come from a woman aged 18-29 years in good health.

The sample holds a few counts of this clone. V gene TRBV9 combines with J gene TRBJ2-1, with 7 nucleotides matching TRBD2. The V gene's germline CDR1 is SGDLS and CDR2 YYNGEE. This CDR3 has 16 residues. V gave up 1 base and J gave up 4 bases; unmatched junction bases: 8. The CDR3 here is CASSVSGDGRYNEQFF. The CDR3 DNA reads as TGTGCCAGCAGCGTATCGGGCGACGGGAGGTACAATGAGCAGTTCTTC.

Here the CDR3 DNA reads TGTGCCAGCAGCTTAAATACTAGCCCAGATACGCAGTATTTT. Protein product: CASSLNTSPDTQYF. The chain employs TRBV7-2 and TRBJ2-3; D may be TRBD2 (6 bases). The CDR3 length is 14 residues. V dropped 2 bases and J dropped 4 bases, with 10 bases sitting between them. Germline lookup yields CDR1 SGHTA and CDR2 FQGNSA.

This clone has more than one count but fewer than ten. The chain couples TRBV15 to TRBJ2-3; possibly TRBD2 for D (5 bases). Germline CDR1 is LNHNV and CDR2 is YYDKDF (reference sequence). The CDR3 extends over 14 amino acids. The V gene lost 3 bases and the J gene lost 6 bases, with 13 bases spanning the gap. The CDR3 sequence: CATSSGSGLDTQYF. The CDR3 DNA reads as TGTGCCACCAGCAGTGGAAGCGGTCTGGATACGCAGTATTTT.

The CDR3 is CASSGQGRTGELFF. CDR3 DNA sequence: TGTGCCAGCAGCGGACAGGGTCGGACCGGGGAGCTGTTTTTT. This chain joins TRBV7-3 and TRBJ2-2, with 8 positions matching TRBD1. With V trimmed by 5 bases and J by 5 bases, 4 bases remained unmatched. This CDR3 has 14 residues. Germline loops: CDR1 SGHTA, CDR2 FQGTGA.

The chain couples TRBV7-3 to TRBJ2-3; possibly TRBD1 for D (5 bases). The V and J ends lost 5 bases and 1 base respectively, with 16 bases between them. The CDR3 totals 16 residues. The germline V gene encodes CDR1 SGHTA and CDR2 FQGTGA. The CDR3 DNA reads as TGTGCCAGCAGCAGAAACAGGAGCCCCGGCACAGATACGCAGTATTTT. Amino acids: CASSRNRSPGTDTQYF. The whole variable domain, filled in from reference TRBV7-3 and TRBJ2-3, reads GAGVSQTPSNKVTEKGKYVELRCDPISGHTALYWYRQSLGQGPEFLIYFQGTGAADDSGLPNDRFFAVRPEGSVSTLKIQRTERGDSAVYLCASSRNRSPGTDTQYFGPGTRLTVL.

This clone was seen a handful of times. The chain recombines TRBV29-1 with TRBJ2-1, with 7 bases matching TRBD2. CDR1 is SQVTM, CDR2 ANQGSEA, per germline. Losses at the gene ends were 8 bases for V and 9 bases for J; bases not matched to a gene: 10. The CDR3 is 12 amino acids. Here the CDR3 reads CSLRTSLIEQFF. DNA for the CDR3: TGCAGCCTCAGGACTAGTCTGATTGAGCAGTTCTTC.

The chain employs TRBV10-3 and TRBJ2-2, with 11 bases identical to TRBD2. This CDR3 spans 17 amino acids. The germline V gene encodes CDR1 ENHRY and CDR2 SYGVKD. V trimming: 4 bases; J trimming: 5 bases; junction bases outside the gene matches: 9. Written as DNA, the CDR3 is TGTGCCATCAGTGCTCTAGCGGGAGGTCTGGGGACCGGGGAGCTGTTTTTT. It specifies CAISALAGGLGTGELFF.

This clone was counted a few times. The rearrangement uses TRBV4-3 and TRBJ1-4, with TRBD1 identical over 8 bases. The CDR3 is made up of 14 amino acids. Germline values: CDR1 LGHNA, CDR2 YSLEER. Trimming at V came to 4 bases and at J to 8 bases, leaving 6 bases not matched to a gene. The CDR3 protein is CASSLGTGGEKLFF. For the CDR3, the DNA is TGCGCCAGCAGCCTTGGGACAGGAGGGGAAAAACTGTTTTTT.

The chain uses TRBV7-2 and TRBJ2-5; perhaps TRBD1 as D (6 bases). The V end was cut by 2 bases, the J end by 7 bases, with 11 bases between. The length of the CDR3 is 13 residues. The germline CDR1 and CDR2 sequences are SGHTA and FQGNSA. The CDR3 nucleotides read TGTGCCAGCAGCTTATTACAGGGCGGGACCCAGTACTTC. This sequence encodes CASSLLQGGTQYF. Full variable domain (missing parts from reference TRBV7-2 and TRBJ2-5): GAGVSQSPSNKVTEKGKDVELRCDPISGHTALYWYRQSLGQGLEFLIYFQGNSAPDKSGLPSDRFSAERTGGSVSTLTIQRTQQEDSAVYLCASSLLQGGTQYFGPGTRLLVL.

V and J are TRBV28 and TRBJ2-3; D might be TRBD1 or TRBD2, each matching 6 bases. The CDR3 has 17 residues. Per germline, CDR1 MDHEN and CDR2 SYDVKM. Trimming stripped 7 bases from V and 1 base from J, with 21 bases between. The CDR3 DNA is TGTGCCAGCAAGGACAGTTGGGGATGGGGGGGCACAGATACGCAGTATTTT. It translates to CASKDSWGWGGTDTQYF.

This clone was picked up a small number of times. V gene TRBV7-8 combines with J gene TRBJ1-5, with D perhaps matching TRBD1 (6 bases). The CDR3 sequence is 16 residues long. CDR1 SGHVS and CDR2 FQNEAQ come from the germline V gene. The V end lost 2 bases, the J end lost 1 base, and 12 bases lay between the germline ends. The CDR3 is CASSLTGPESNQPQHF. CDR3 in DNA: TGTGCCAGCAGCTTAACAGGGCCTGAAAGCAATCAGCCCCAGCATTTT. The full variable domain, in which reference TRBV7-8 and TRBJ1-5 provide the parts outside the CDR3, is GAGVSQSPRYKVAKRGQDVALRCDPISGHVSLFWYQQALGQGPEFLTYFQNEAQLDKSGLPSDRFFAERPEGSVSTLKIQRTQQEDSAVYLCASSLTGPESNQPQHFGDGTRLSIL.

This chain's CDR3 is CASSLGARETQYF. The CDR3 DNA follows: TGCGCCAGCAGCCTGGGAGCCAGGGAGACCCAGTACTTC. J is TRBJ2-5 and V is TRBV5-1, with TRBD2 as a possible D gene (5 bases). Deletions cut 4 bases from V and 5 bases from J, with 12 bases between. The length of the CDR3 is 13 residues. Germline CDR1 and CDR2: SGHRS and YFSETQ. Combining the CDR3 with reference TRBV5-1 and TRBJ2-5 gives the whole variable domain KAGVTQTPRYLIKTRGQQVTLSCSPISGHRSVSWYQQTPGQGLQFLFEYFSETQRNKGNFPGRFSGRQFSNSRSEMNVSTLELGDSALYLCASSLGARETQYFGPGTRLLVL.

This clone was counted only a few times. This chain joins TRBV28 and TRBJ2-5; TRBD1 matches at 7 bases. The CDR3 sequence is 14 residues long. With 3 bases clipped from V and 5 bases from J, the junction kept 6 bases outside the gene matches. Germline V gives CDR1 MDHEN, CDR2 SYDVKM. The CDR3 DNA reads TGTGCCAGCAGTTTCAACAGGGGATGGGAGACCCAGTACTTC. This gives the protein CASSFNRGWETQYF.

This clone has only a few counts. The chain joins TRBV9 to TRBJ2-2; D uncertain. The germline CDR1 and CDR2 sequences are SGDLS and YYNGEE. The CDR3 runs 15 residues. V lost 4 bases to trimming and J lost 6 bases, with 16 bases between them. CDR3 DNA sequence: TGTGCCAGCAGCCCCGACGGGCTTTGGGCCGGGGAGCTGTTTTTT. As protein: CASSPDGLWAGELFF.

On this clone itself: A read error may account for a junction end that differs from germline. The rearrangement links TRBV6-5 to TRBJ2-5, with unresolved D. The length of the CDR3 is 15 residues. Germline-derived CDR1 and CDR2 are MNHEY and SVGAGI. The CDR3 coding sequence is TGTGCCAGCTGTTACAGTAAATCCCTGCCTGAGACCCAGTACTTC. Translated, it gives CASCYSKSLPETQYF.

This clone was seen only a few times. The chain combines TRBV9 with TRBJ2-3, with a possible D match to TRBD2 (6 bases). There are 15 residues in the CDR3. The V and J ends lost 0 bases and 1 base respectively, with 9 bases between them. Germline loops: CDR1 SGDLS, CDR2 YYNGEE. CDR3 protein: CASSVAPSGTDTQYF. The CDR3 nucleotides read TGTGCCAGCAGCGTAGCTCCTAGCGGCACAGATACGCAGTATTTT.

This clone was counted many times. This sequence joins TRBV9 and TRBJ2-1; 8 positions match TRBD1. The V gene's germline CDR1 is SGDLS and CDR2 YYNGEE. This CDR3 region has 15 residues. The V gene end was trimmed by 4 bases and the J gene end by 4 bases; junction bases not matched to a gene: 7. CDR3: CASSTAGGGYNEQFF. As DNA, the CDR3 is TGTGCCAGCAGCACCGCAGGGGGCGGATACAATGAGCAGTTCTTC. Using reference TRBV9 and TRBJ2-1 for the parts outside the CDR3, the full variable domain is DSGVTQTPKHLITATGQRVTLRCSPRSGDLSVYWYQQSLDQGLQFLIQYYNGEERAKGNILERFSAQQFPDLHSELNLSSLELGDSALYFCASSTAGGGYNEQFFGPGTRLTVL.

This clone has just a few counts. The V call is TRBV11-3, the J call TRBJ2-4; weak D call: TRBD1 (5 bases). Germline V gene sequence: CDR1 SGHNT, CDR2 YENEEA. Trimming shortened V by 11 bases and J by 0 bases, and 17 bases separated the two germline ends. CDR3 length equals 15 residues. CDR3 sequence: CASQGPDLAKNIQYF. As DNA, the CDR3 is TGTGCCTCCCAGGGCCCAGACTTAGCCAAAAACATTCAGTACTTC.

In its sample, this clone was seen a few times. The chain joins TRBV2 to TRBJ1-1; D is unclear. V was pared by 4 bases and J by 2 bases, with 8 bases between. The CDR3 contains 13 residues. Germline V gene sequence: CDR1 SNHLY, CDR2 FYNNEI. The CDR3 here is CASSVDVNTEAFF. The CDR3 DNA is TGTGCCAGCAGTGTGGACGTAAACACTGAAGCTTTCTTT.

The genes are TRBV5-1 and TRBJ1-1; a possible D gene is TRBD1 (5 bases). CDR3 length: 14 amino acids. Germline CDR1 reads SGHRS; CDR2 reads YFSETQ. V was clipped by 5 bases and J by 11 bases, with 22 bases between them. CDR3 in amino acids: CASSPSGPLREAFF. DNA for the CDR3: TGCGCCAGCAGTCCTTCGGGACCGTTAAGAGAGGCTTTCTTT. Full variable domain (remainder filled in from reference TRBV5-1 and TRBJ1-1): KAGVTQTPRYLIKTRGQQVTLSCSPISGHRSVSWYQQTPGQGLQFLFEYFSETQRNKGNFPGRFSGRQFSNSRSEMNVSTLELGDSALYLCASSPSGPLREAFFGQGTRLTVV.

This clone was counted a few times. V is TRBV7-2 and J is TRBJ2-2, with TRBD2 identical over 13 bases. Germline CDR1 reads SGHTA; CDR2 reads FQGNSA. V lost 6 bases and J lost 0; bases outside the gene matches: 7. The CDR3 is 18 amino acids. The CDR3 protein is CASRTSGRSLANTGELFF. CDR3 bases: TGTGCCAGCAGGACTAGCGGGAGGTCCTTGGCGAACACCGGGGAGCTGTTTTTT.

The sample holds a few counts of this clone. The chain uses TRBV4-2 and TRBJ2-5; a possible D gene is TRBD2 (7 bases). The CDR3 totals 16 residues. CDR1 and CDR2 from the germline V gene are LGHNA and YNFKEQ. With 1 base removed from V and 4 bases from J, the gap between germline ends came to 16 bases. This CDR3 reads CASSQGGWGGRETQYF. The CDR3 DNA reads as TGTGCCAGCAGCCAAGGGGGCTGGGGGGGCCGAGAGACCCAGTACTTC.

This clone was detected only a few times. The chain couples TRBV28 to TRBJ2-1; 9 nucleotides agree with TRBD2. Trimming removed 7 bases from V and 7 bases from J; junction bases left unmatched: 14. Germline lookup yields CDR1 MDHEN and CDR2 SYDVKM. The CDR3 length is 16 residues. CDR3 region: CASTPIWREGKNEQFF. CDR3 in DNA: TGTGCCAGCACCCCTATCTGGCGGGAGGGCAAGAATGAGCAGTTCTTC.